This entry lists 13 T cell receptor beta chains sequenced from one sample in a study of blood T cell repertoires in COVID-19. TCRdb's table, derived via immunoSEQ multiplex PCR, lists solely in-frame clones and lacks some. Counted here are 150,000 to 200,000 clones, roughly 88% occurring once; the ten biggest clones make up around 5.1%. The sequencing sample was made of PBMCs or T cells enriched from blood (not recorded which). The receptors shown here come from a man between 70 and 80 years old who had been exposed to COVID-19.

The chain links TRBV7-6 to TRBJ2-7; the match to TRBD1 covers 7 bases. CDR3 length equals 16 residues. CDR1 and CDR2 from the germline V gene are SGHVS and FNYEAQ. Trimming cost V 1 base and J 7 bases; bases outside gene matches: 13. The CDR3 sequence is CASSLGGRQGTGEQYF. In nucleotides, the CDR3 is TGTGCCAGCAGCTTAGGGGGGAGACAGGGAACGGGTGAGCAGTACTTC. Drawing the rest from reference TRBV7-6 and TRBJ2-7, the complete variable domain is GAGVSQSPRYKVTKRGQDVALRCDPISGHVSLYWYRQALGQGPEFLTYFNYEAQQDKSGLPNDRFSAERPEGSISTLTIQRTEQRDSAMYRCASSLGGRQGTGEQYFGPGTRLTVT.

This clone was recorded once. The V gene is TRBV5-1, the J gene TRBJ2-2; 7 positions match TRBD1. The V segment lost 0 bases and the J segment 2 bases; nucleotides outside the gene matches: 10. The V gene's germline CDR1 is SGHRS and CDR2 YFSETQ. This CDR3 is built from 18 residues. The CDR3 DNA reads as TGCGCCAGCAGCTTGGCCCGAAGGGGGCCGGCAAACACCGGGGAGCTGTTTTTT. Its translation is CASSLARRGPANTGELFF.

CDR3 DNA sequence: TGTGCCAGCAGCACACAGGGCTATGGCTACACCTTC. It codes for CASSTQGYGYTF. This rearrangement joins TRBV5-5 to TRBJ1-2; maybe TRBD1 (6 bases). There are 12 residues in the CDR3. V lost 4 bases to trimming and J lost 4 bases, with 8 bases between them. Per germline, CDR1 SGHKS and CDR2 YYEKEE (reference sequence).

In its sample, this clone was seen a few times. The J gene is TRBJ2-2, the V gene TRBV7-9; 9 bases line up with TRBD1. Germline lookup yields CDR1 SEHNR and CDR2 FQNEAQ (reference sequence). This CDR3 has 15 residues. V shed 4 bases and J 6 bases; nucleotides not matched to a gene: 6. The DNA for the CDR3 is TGTGCCAGCAGCTGGAGACAGGGGGGACCCGGGGAGCTGTTTTTT. The encoded protein is CASSWRQGGPGELFF.

The gene calls are TRBV19 and TRBJ1-2; D is possibly TRBD1 (5 bases). The CDR3 has 15 amino acids. The germline V and J ends were trimmed by 5 bases and 4 bases, with 17 bases remaining between them. The germline V gene encodes CDR1 LNHDA and CDR2 SQIVND (reference sequence). The DNA for the CDR3 is TGTGCCAGTAGTCAAAACCCAGGAGGGGTCTATGGCTACACCTTC. Amino acids: CASSQNPGGVYGYTF.

This clone has more than one count but fewer than ten. The V and J genes are TRBV7-9 and TRBJ1-1; no firm D call. Trimming shortened V by 4 bases and J by 0 bases, and 12 bases separated the two germline ends. Germline assignment: CDR1 SEHNR and CDR2 FQNEAQ (reference sequence). The CDR3 consists of 15 residues. The CDR3 DNA reads as TGTGCCAGCAGCTCCCAGAGGGCTGTGAACACTGAAGCTTTCTTT. Translated, it gives CASSSQRAVNTEAFF. Full variable domain (missing parts from reference TRBV7-9 and TRBJ1-1): DTGVSQNPRHKITKRGQNVTFRCDPISEHNRLYWYRQTLGQGPEFLTYFQNEAQLEKSRLLSDRFSAERPKGSFSTLEIQRTEQGDSAMYLCASSSQRAVNTEAFFGQGTRLTVV.

The chain uses TRBV4-3 and TRBJ2-3; maybe TRBD2 (5 bases). This CDR3 comprises 14 residues. CDR1 and CDR2 from the germline V gene are LGHNA and YSLEER. V lost 4 bases, J lost 0 bases, and 8 bases lay in between. The CDR3 protein is CASSPGVSTDTQYF. The CDR3 bases are TGCGCCAGCAGCCCCGGGGTCAGCACAGATACGCAGTATTTT.

The count of this clone is one. The CDR3 spells CASSLASGVSYEQYF. DNA of the CDR3: TGTGCCAGCAGCCTAGCTAGCGGAGTCTCCTACGAGCAGTACTTC. The genes are TRBV6-5 and TRBJ2-7, with 7 positions matching TRBD2. V shed 6 bases and J 0 bases; nucleotides not matched to a gene: 8. In germline, CDR1 is MNHEY, CDR2 SVGAGI. This CDR3 is 15 amino acids long.

The chain uses TRBV19 and TRBJ1-5; D unclear. Trimming stripped 2 bases from V and 7 bases from J, with 12 bases between. CDR3 length equals 14 residues. The germline V gene has CDR1 LNHDA and CDR2 SQIVND (reference sequence). The DNA for the CDR3 is TGTGCCAGTAGTATACAGGATTTAAGGCAGCCCCAGCATTTT. It yields the protein CASSIQDLRQPQHF.

This clone was seen just once. The chain couples TRBV4-1 to TRBJ2-5, with 10 bases lining up with TRBD2. The germline gives CDR1 MGHRA, CDR2 YSYEKL. J lost 1 base, V lost 5 bases, and 7 bases had no gene match. CDR3 length: 16 amino acids. The CDR3 spells CASSSRLAGLQETQYF. CDR3 DNA: TGCGCCAGCAGCTCCAGACTAGCGGGCCTCCAAGAGACCCAGTACTTC.

The V call is TRBV10-3, the J call TRBJ1-6; 10 nucleotides agree with TRBD1. The CDR3 is 14 amino acids. With 6 bases clipped from V and 5 bases from J, the junction kept 1 base outside the gene matches. Germline values: CDR1 ENHRY, CDR2 SYGVKD. This CDR3 reads CAIRGTGDNSPLHF. The CDR3 DNA is TGTGCCATCAGAGGGACAGGGGATAATTCACCCCTCCACTTT.

V usage is TRBV19 and J usage is TRBJ2-7; no clear D gene. In germline, CDR1 is LNHDA, CDR2 SQIVND (reference sequence). V was pared by 6 bases and J by 0 bases, with 12 bases between. This CDR3 has 14 residues. The CDR3 bases are TGTGCCAGTAGCCCTCTAGGTAGCTCCTACGAGCAGTACTTC. Residues: CASSPLGSSYEQYF.

The chain combines TRBV5-5 with TRBJ1-5; D is unresolved. Germline V gene data show CDR1 as SGHKS and CDR2 as YYEKEE (reference sequence). Trimming took 5 bases from V and 2 from J, leaving 5 bases between them. The CDR3 is made up of 12 amino acids. The CDR3 coding sequence is TGTGCCAGCAGTGTCGGCAATCAGCCCCAGCATTTT. This translates into CASSVGNQPQHF. Drawing the rest from reference TRBV5-5 and TRBJ1-5, the complete variable domain is DAGVTQSPTHLIKTRGQQVTLRCSPISGHKSVSWYQQVLGQGPQFIFQYYEKEERGRGNFPDRFSARQFPNYSSELNVNALLLGDSALYLCASSVGNQPQHFGDGTRLSIL.